The present T cell receptor beta chain was sequenced within a study of T-cell memory formation after mild COVID-19. Study summary: Largely donor-specific sequence clusters came from a couple of donors.

To note about this clonotype: Its target is not known.

Germline V gene sequence: CDR1 SGHAT, CDR2 FQNNGV. The CDR3 has 15 amino acids. V gave up 3 bases and J gave up 4 bases, with 13 bases separating them. After 5'RACE with constant-segment primers, TCR alpha and TCR beta cDNA libraries carrying sample barcodes and UMIs were obtained. TCRdb reprocessed the 5' RACE reads with MiXCR, giving one entry per CDR3 protein. This repertoire shows 250,000 to 300,000 distinct CDR3 sequences, 15% to 20% found once; its top ten account for 22%. Broader study findings: Pre-infection memory harbored some responding clones, suggesting cross-reactive memory joined.

This clonotype originated in a man between 18 and 35 years old who had mild COVID-19 (a few samples of this study predate the infection). Cell type and time point are not known. The chain couples TRBV11-2 to TRBJ1-5, with D perhaps matching TRBD1 (6 bases). The sequenced sample consisted of PBMCs or a T cell subset sorted from them (not recorded which). Here the CDR3 DNA reads TGTGCCAGCAGCTTGCAGGGGTTGGAGAATCAGCCCCAGCATTTT. This translates into CASSLQGLENQPQHF. The full variable domain, in which reference TRBV11-2 and TRBJ1-5 provide the parts outside the CDR3, is EAGVAQSPRYKIIEKRQSVAFWCNPISGHATLYWYQQILGQGPKLLIQFQNNGVVDDSQLPKDRFSAERLKGVDSTLKIQPAKLEDSAVYLCASSLQGLENQPQHFGDGTRLSIL.